This TCR beta chain stems from a study of graft-versus-host responses after intestinal transplantation. Study-level information: Among the recipients, transplants were multivisceral, liver-intestinal, or isolated intestinal. All recipients were given anti-thymocyte globulin induction, and tacrolimus and steroids were then administered for 2 to 4 years.

Details on this clone: Its cognate antigen is unknown.

The protocol was immunoSEQ multiplex PCR, while the TCRdb copy is restricted to in-frame clones and leaves out a portion. The sample lists tens of thousands of clones, roughly 90% seen once, with over 0.4% in the top ten. V gave up 5 bases and J gave up 5 bases; unmatched junction bases: 9. The germline gives CDR1 SGHAT, CDR2 FQNNGV. The CDR3 covers 15 residues. Points from the study as a whole: Peak levels of circulating GvH clones tracked with early post-transplant HvG declines.

The sequence was obtained from a human donor who received an intestinal transplant. V is TRBV11-2 and J is TRBJ1-2; 9 bases fit TRBD1. The sample was unstimulated CD8+ T cells sorted from spleen or lymph node cells, taken before intestinal transplant. The CDR3 bases are TGTGCCAGCAGCGGCGGGACAGGGAAGGGGTATGGCTACACCTTC. Its protein product is CASSGGTGKGYGYTF. Supplemented by reference TRBV11-2 and TRBJ1-2, the full variable domain reads EAGVAQSPRYKIIEKRQSVAFWCNPISGHATLYWYQQILGQGPKLLIQFQNNGVVDDSQLPKDRFSAERLKGVDSTLKIQPAKLEDSAVYLCASSGGTGKGYGYTFGSGTRLTVV.